This TCR beta chain stems from a study of shared clonotypes between healthy human individuals. The naive CD8 subset, CD45RO-negative cells positively selected for CCR7, excluded terminally differentiated effector memory CD45RA+ cells. None of the donors, who were healthy HIV-negative adults, had recently had acute infections or vaccinations. The authors ran the assay at deep level. Method: immunoSEQ multiplex PCR; TCRdb's copy keeps in-frame clones and lacks some. The data hold around 1.9 million clones, with 90% to 95% observed a single time. A remark on this clone: Antigen specificity is unknown. Other DNA sequences in the same sample also yield this CDR3.

This CDR3 has 11 amino acids. Looked up from germline, CDR1 is GTSNPN and CDR2 is SVGIG (reference sequence). Trimming left V 1 base short and J 4 bases short, with 4 bases between. Study-level results: Shared clonotypes across all four donors exceeded non-shared ones in generation probability. Shared clonotypes: 4.5% to 6% naive CD4, around 3.7% naive CD8, less than 2.5% memory CD4, 0.4% memory CD8.

This chain connects TRBV30 to TRBJ1-2; D is unresolved. This receptor was obtained from a young man in good health. Some clones in this sample may be carry-over from other donors' samples. The specimen was naive CD8+ T cells from PBMCs. CDR3 sequence reads: CAWSEGYGYTF. The CDR3 DNA follows: TGTGCCTGGAGTGAGGGCTATGGCTACACCTTC.